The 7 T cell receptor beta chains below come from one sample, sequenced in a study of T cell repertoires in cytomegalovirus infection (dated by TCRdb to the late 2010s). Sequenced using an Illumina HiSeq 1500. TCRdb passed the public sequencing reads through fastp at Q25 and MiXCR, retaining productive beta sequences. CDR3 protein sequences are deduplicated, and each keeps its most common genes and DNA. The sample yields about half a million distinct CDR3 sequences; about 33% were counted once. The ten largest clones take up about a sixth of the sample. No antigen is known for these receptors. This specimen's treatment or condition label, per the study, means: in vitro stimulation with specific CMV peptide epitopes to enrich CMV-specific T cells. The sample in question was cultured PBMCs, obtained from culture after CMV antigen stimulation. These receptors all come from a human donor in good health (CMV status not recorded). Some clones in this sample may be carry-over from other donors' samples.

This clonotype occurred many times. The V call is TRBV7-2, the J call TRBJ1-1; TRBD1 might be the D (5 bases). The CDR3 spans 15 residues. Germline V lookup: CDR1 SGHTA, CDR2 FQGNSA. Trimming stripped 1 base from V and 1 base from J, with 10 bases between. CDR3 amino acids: CASSLVGQGNTEAFF. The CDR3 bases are TGTGCCAGCAGCTTAGTCGGCCAGGGGAACACTGAAGCTTTCTTT.

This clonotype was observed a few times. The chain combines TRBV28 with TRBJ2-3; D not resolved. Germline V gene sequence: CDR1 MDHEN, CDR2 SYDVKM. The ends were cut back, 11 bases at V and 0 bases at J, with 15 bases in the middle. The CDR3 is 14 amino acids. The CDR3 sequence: CAATGYSSTDTQYF. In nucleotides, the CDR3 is TGTGCCGCCACCGGGTACTCTAGCACAGATACGCAGTATTTT.

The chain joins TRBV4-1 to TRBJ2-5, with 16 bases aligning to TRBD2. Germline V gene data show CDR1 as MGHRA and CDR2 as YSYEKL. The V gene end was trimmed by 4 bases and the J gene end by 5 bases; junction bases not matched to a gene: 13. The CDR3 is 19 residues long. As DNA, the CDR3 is TGCGCCAGCAGCCCGGGACTAGCGGGAGGGCCTCCCGCCCGGGAGACCCAGTACTTC. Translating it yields CASSPGLAGGPPARETQYF.

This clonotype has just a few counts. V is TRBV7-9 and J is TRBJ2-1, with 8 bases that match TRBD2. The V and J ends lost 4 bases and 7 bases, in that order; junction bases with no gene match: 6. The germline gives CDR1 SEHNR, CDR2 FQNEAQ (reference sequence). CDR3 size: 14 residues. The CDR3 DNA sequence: TGTGCCAGCAGCTCCAGAGCGGGAGAAAATGAGCAGTTCTTC. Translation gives CASSSRAGENEQFF.

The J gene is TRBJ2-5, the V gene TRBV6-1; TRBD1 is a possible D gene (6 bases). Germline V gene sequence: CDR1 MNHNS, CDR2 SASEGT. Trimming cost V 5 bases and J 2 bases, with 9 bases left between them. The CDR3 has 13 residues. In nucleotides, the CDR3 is TGTGCCAGCAGTTATCAGGGGCAAGAGACCCAGTACTTC. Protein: CASSYQGQETQYF.

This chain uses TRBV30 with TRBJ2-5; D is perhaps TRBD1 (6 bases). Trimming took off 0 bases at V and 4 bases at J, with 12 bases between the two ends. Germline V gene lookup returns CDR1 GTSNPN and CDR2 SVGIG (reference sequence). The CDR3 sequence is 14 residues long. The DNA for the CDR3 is TGTGCCTGGAGTGTGTCTGCAGGGGTAGAGACCCAGTACTTC. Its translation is CAWSVSAGVETQYF.

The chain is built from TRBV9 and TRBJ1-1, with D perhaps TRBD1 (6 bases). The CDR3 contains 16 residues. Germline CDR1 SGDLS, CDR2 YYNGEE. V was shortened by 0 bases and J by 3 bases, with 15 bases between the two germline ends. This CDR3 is CASSVVTGFLDTEAFF. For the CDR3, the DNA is TGTGCCAGCAGCGTAGTAACAGGGTTCTTGGACACTGAAGCTTTCTTT.